The 5 T cell receptor beta chains below were found in one sample sequenced in a study of blood T cell repertoires in COVID-19. Sequenced by immunoSEQ multiplex PCR; TCRdb stores in-frame clones only, minus some. The data hold fewer than 55,000 clones, with 70% to 85% observed a single time. Input material: peripheral blood. The source is a man aged 50 to 60 with acute or convalescent COVID-19.

The rearrangement links TRBV19 to TRBJ2-5, with a weak D call TRBD2 (5 bases). Germline-derived CDR1 and CDR2 are LNHDA and SQIVND (reference sequence). The CDR3 contains 13 residues. The V end lost 5 bases, the J end lost 2 bases, and 9 bases lay between the germline ends. The CDR3: CASSPTGQETQYF. The CDR3 DNA follows: TGTGCCAGTAGTCCAACGGGGCAAGAGACCCAGTACTTC.

The chain employs TRBV7-6 and TRBJ1-5, with TRBD1 identical over 7 bases. Trimming at V came to 5 bases and at J to 4 bases, leaving 5 bases not matched to a gene. Germline V gene sequence: CDR1 SGHVS, CDR2 FNYEAQ. CDR3 length: 14 residues. The CDR3 loop reads CASSMTGRNQPQHF. The CDR3 nucleotides are TGTGCCAGCAGCATGACAGGGCGGAATCAGCCCCAGCATTTT.

The chain couples TRBV7-9 to TRBJ2-1, with 10 bases that match TRBD2. Germline V lookup: CDR1 SEHNR, CDR2 FQNEAQ (reference sequence). V gave up 1 base and J gave up 9 bases; unmatched junction bases: 15. The CDR3 is 18 amino acids. CDR3 protein: CASSLVGLAGEGRGEQFF. The CDR3 bases are TGTGCCAGCAGCTTAGTTGGGCTAGCGGGAGAGGGGCGCGGTGAGCAGTTCTTC.

This clone showed up just once. The V call is TRBV18, the J call TRBJ1-1; D is uncertain. Germline V gives CDR1 KGHSH, CDR2 LQKENI. This CDR3 comprises 13 residues. The V end lost 3 bases, the J end lost 3 bases, and 8 bases lay between the germline ends. CDR3 sequence (DNA): TGTGCCAGCTCACCCGATCTATACACTGAAGCTTTCTTT. Its protein is CASSPDLYTEAFF.

The chain joins TRBV11-3 to TRBJ1-3; D gene unclear. Between the trimmed V and J ends, which lost 3 bases and 4 bases, there was a span of 4 bases. Germline CDR1 reads SGHNT; CDR2 reads YENEEA. The CDR3 extends over 12 amino acids. The CDR3 protein is CASSLSGNTIYF. CDR3 coding DNA: TGTGCCAGCAGCTTGAGCGGAAACACCATATATTTT.